The 18 T cell receptor beta chains given below trace back to one sample, sequenced in a study of cytomegalovirus exposure and HLA in healthy donors. With 60 Vbeta and 13 Jbeta primers, the PCR was carried out. Generated by immunoSEQ multiplex PCR, the TCRdb table keeps only in-frame clones and is missing some. In total, the table holds around 110,000 clones. The sequenced sample was PBMCs. The source of these receptors is a man in his forties or fifties in good health and CMV-seropositive.

The chain is built from TRBV15 and TRBJ1-2; a possible D gene is TRBD1 (6 bases). Germline V lookup: CDR1 LNHNV, CDR2 YYDKDF (reference sequence). The CDR3 length is 18 residues. Between the trimmed V and J ends, which lost 1 base and 5 bases, there was a span of 23 bases. The CDR3 reads CATSRAQSRTGSLYGYTF. The CDR3 region has the DNA TGTGCCACCAGCAGAGCTCAGTCCCGAACAGGGTCTTTGTATGGCTACACCTTC.

The gene calls are TRBV5-1 and TRBJ1-1; 10 nucleotides match TRBD1. The CDR3 is 14 amino acids. Germline assignment: CDR1 SGHRS and CDR2 YFSETQ. Trimming cost V 1 base and J 5 bases; bases outside gene matches: 2. The CDR3: CASSLPGQGTEAFF. DNA of the CDR3: TGCGCCAGCAGCTTGCCGGGACAGGGGACTGAAGCTTTCTTT.

The CDR3 here is CASSLRNTGGYGYTF. Written as DNA, the CDR3 is TGTGCCAGCAGCCTCCGGAATACAGGGGGCTATGGCTACACCTTC. The rearrangement links TRBV7-9 to TRBJ1-2; TRBD1 agrees at 8 bases. Per germline, CDR1 SEHNR and CDR2 FQNEAQ (reference sequence). V shed 5 bases and J 4 bases; nucleotides not matched to a gene: 9. CDR3 length: 15 amino acids.

The chain has TRBV19 and TRBJ2-5; no clear D gene. Looked up from germline, CDR1 is LNHDA and CDR2 is SQIVND (reference sequence). The V end lost 4 bases, the J end lost 5 bases, and 20 bases lay between the germline ends. The CDR3 sequence is 16 residues long. CDR3 sequence: CASSNAEESLRETQYF. The CDR3 DNA reads as TGTGCCAGTAGTAACGCCGAGGAGTCATTACGGGAGACCCAGTACTTC. Full variable domain (rest looked up from reference TRBV19 and TRBJ2-5): DGGITQSPKYLFRKEGQNVTLSCEQNLNHDAMYWYRQDPGQGLRLIYYSQIVNDFQKGDIAEGYSVSREKKESFPLTVTSAQKNPTAFYLCASSNAEESLRETQYFGPGTRLLVL.

CDR3 loop: CASSLRGREGYTF. CDR3 sequence (DNA): TGTGCCAGCAGCTTAAGGGGGAGAGAGGGCTACACCTTC. The J gene is TRBJ1-2, the V gene TRBV28; D may be TRBD1 (6 bases). Trimming stripped 6 bases from V and 8 bases from J, with 16 bases between. The CDR3 contains 13 residues. Germline assignment: CDR1 MDHEN and CDR2 SYDVKM.

Details on this clone: The junction differs from germline at one of its ends, possibly a read error. The chain recombines TRBV5-8 with TRBJ2-7; 8 bases map to TRBD2. Germline V CDR1 and CDR2: SGHTS, YDEGEE. This CDR3 contains 14 residues. The CDR3 DNA reads TGTGCCAGCAGGTCGCGGCGGGGGGCCTACGAGCAGTGCTTC. Translating it yields CASRSRRGAYEQCF.

J is TRBJ2-7 and V is TRBV28; 7 bases align to TRBD1. Germline trimming cut 8 bases from V and 2 bases from J; bases unmatched to any gene: 15. CDR3 size: 16 residues. Germline values: CDR1 MDHEN, CDR2 SYDVKM. In DNA, the CDR3 is TGTGCCAGCCACACCACCGGAGACAGGGCGGCCTACGAGCAGTACTTC. Amino acid sequence: CASHTTGDRAAYEQYF.

The V gene is TRBV7-9, the J gene TRBJ2-7; D not resolved. Per germline, CDR1 SEHNR and CDR2 FQNEAQ (reference sequence). The CDR3 runs 13 residues. V lost 8 bases and J 3 bases, leaving 14 bases between the germline ends. The chain's CDR3 is CASSDGGGYEQYF. The CDR3 coding sequence is TGTGCCAGCTCTGATGGCGGCGGCTACGAGCAGTACTTC.

The rearrangement uses TRBV11-1 and TRBJ2-5; D is undetermined. Trimming took off 5 bases at V and 11 bases at J, with 12 bases between the two ends. The V gene's germline CDR1 is SGHAT and CDR2 FQDESV (reference sequence). The CDR3 is 11 amino acids. In DNA form, the CDR3 reads TGTGCCAGCAGCCTAAACCGGGTGCAGTACTTC. This encodes CASSLNRVQYF.

The chain is built from TRBV5-1 and TRBJ1-2, with TRBD1 identical over 7 bases. V was pared by 2 bases and J by 4 bases, with 5 bases of the junction left unmatched. CDR1 and CDR2 (germline): SGHRS, YFSETQ. The CDR3 has 14 amino acids. DNA of the CDR3: TGCGCCAGCAGCTTAACAGGGGCTGGCTATGGCTACACCTTC. As protein: CASSLTGAGYGYTF.

The chain combines TRBV28 with TRBJ1-3, with 8 bases aligning to TRBD1. The CDR3 covers 16 residues. Germline V gene data show CDR1 as MDHEN and CDR2 as SYDVKM. The V and J ends lost 3 bases and 2 bases, in that order; junction bases with no gene match: 6. The CDR3 DNA reads as TGTGCCAGCAGTTTCAGGGGGCGAGGTCCTGGAAACACCATATATTTT. Protein sequence: CASSFRGRGPGNTIYF.

The V call is TRBV5-6, the J call TRBJ2-3; D is undetermined. Germline V gene lookup returns CDR1 SGHDT and CDR2 YYEEEE. V lost 1 base and J 0 bases, leaving 3 bases between the germline ends. This CDR3 has 13 amino acids. CDR3 residues: CASSLTSTDTQYF. The CDR3 DNA reads TGTGCCAGCAGCTTGACTAGCACAGATACGCAGTATTTT.

The V and J genes are TRBV29-1 and TRBJ2-5, with TRBD1 identical over 12 bases. This CDR3 comprises 14 residues. Germline CDR1 and CDR2: SQVTM and ANQGSEA. J lost 5 bases, V lost 5 bases, and 6 bases had no gene match. CDR3 residues: CSVPGTGGLETQYF. The CDR3 region has the DNA TGCAGCGTTCCCGGGACAGGGGGCTTGGAGACCCAGTACTTC.

This sequence joins TRBV27 and TRBJ1-2, with TRBD1 matching over 10 bases. V lost 5 bases, J lost 4 bases, and 7 bases stayed unmatched. The length of the CDR3 is 15 residues. Germline lookup yields CDR1 MNHEY and CDR2 SMNVEV (reference sequence). CDR3 nucleotide sequence: TGTGCCAGCAGTCCCAAGGGACAGGGGTTCTATGGCTACACCTTC. Protein product: CASSPKGQGFYGYTF.

CDR3: CASSLSGLLLADTQYF. CDR3 sequence (DNA): TGCGCCAGCAGCTTGAGCGGACTCCTATTAGCAGATACGCAGTATTTT. The gene calls are TRBV5-1 and TRBJ2-3; tentative D call: TRBD2 (5 bases). The V and J ends lost 1 base and 4 bases respectively, with 16 bases between them. The germline V gene encodes CDR1 SGHRS and CDR2 YFSETQ. This CDR3 has 16 amino acids.

The V gene is TRBV7-8, the J gene TRBJ2-3; TRBD2 aligns across 12 bases. In germline, CDR1 is SGHVS, CDR2 FQNEAQ. V lost 7 bases and J lost 0; bases outside the gene matches: 8. This CDR3 is built from 17 residues. The DNA for the CDR3 is TGTGCCAGCATATCCGGGACTAGCGGGCCTAGCACAGATACGCAGTATTTT. Protein sequence: CASISGTSGPSTDTQYF.

The J gene is TRBJ1-2, the V gene TRBV29-1; a weak D match, TRBD1 (5 bases). Germline-derived CDR1 and CDR2 are SQVTM and ANQGSEA. The CDR3 runs 11 residues. V gave up 4 bases and J gave up 7 bases, with 10 bases separating them. The CDR3 DNA reads as TGCAGCGTTGGTCAGGGCCCTGGCTACACCTTC. It yields the protein CSVGQGPGYTF.

Here the CDR3 DNA reads TGTGCCAGCAGCCAAGCAGGTGGCTACGAGCAGTACTTC. Translation: CASSQAGGYEQYF. The V gene is TRBV14, the J gene TRBJ2-5, with D uncertain. Matching the DNA end better, TRBJ2-7 makes the J call doubtful. The germline V gene has CDR1 SGHDN and CDR2 FVKESK. This CDR3 contains 13 residues.